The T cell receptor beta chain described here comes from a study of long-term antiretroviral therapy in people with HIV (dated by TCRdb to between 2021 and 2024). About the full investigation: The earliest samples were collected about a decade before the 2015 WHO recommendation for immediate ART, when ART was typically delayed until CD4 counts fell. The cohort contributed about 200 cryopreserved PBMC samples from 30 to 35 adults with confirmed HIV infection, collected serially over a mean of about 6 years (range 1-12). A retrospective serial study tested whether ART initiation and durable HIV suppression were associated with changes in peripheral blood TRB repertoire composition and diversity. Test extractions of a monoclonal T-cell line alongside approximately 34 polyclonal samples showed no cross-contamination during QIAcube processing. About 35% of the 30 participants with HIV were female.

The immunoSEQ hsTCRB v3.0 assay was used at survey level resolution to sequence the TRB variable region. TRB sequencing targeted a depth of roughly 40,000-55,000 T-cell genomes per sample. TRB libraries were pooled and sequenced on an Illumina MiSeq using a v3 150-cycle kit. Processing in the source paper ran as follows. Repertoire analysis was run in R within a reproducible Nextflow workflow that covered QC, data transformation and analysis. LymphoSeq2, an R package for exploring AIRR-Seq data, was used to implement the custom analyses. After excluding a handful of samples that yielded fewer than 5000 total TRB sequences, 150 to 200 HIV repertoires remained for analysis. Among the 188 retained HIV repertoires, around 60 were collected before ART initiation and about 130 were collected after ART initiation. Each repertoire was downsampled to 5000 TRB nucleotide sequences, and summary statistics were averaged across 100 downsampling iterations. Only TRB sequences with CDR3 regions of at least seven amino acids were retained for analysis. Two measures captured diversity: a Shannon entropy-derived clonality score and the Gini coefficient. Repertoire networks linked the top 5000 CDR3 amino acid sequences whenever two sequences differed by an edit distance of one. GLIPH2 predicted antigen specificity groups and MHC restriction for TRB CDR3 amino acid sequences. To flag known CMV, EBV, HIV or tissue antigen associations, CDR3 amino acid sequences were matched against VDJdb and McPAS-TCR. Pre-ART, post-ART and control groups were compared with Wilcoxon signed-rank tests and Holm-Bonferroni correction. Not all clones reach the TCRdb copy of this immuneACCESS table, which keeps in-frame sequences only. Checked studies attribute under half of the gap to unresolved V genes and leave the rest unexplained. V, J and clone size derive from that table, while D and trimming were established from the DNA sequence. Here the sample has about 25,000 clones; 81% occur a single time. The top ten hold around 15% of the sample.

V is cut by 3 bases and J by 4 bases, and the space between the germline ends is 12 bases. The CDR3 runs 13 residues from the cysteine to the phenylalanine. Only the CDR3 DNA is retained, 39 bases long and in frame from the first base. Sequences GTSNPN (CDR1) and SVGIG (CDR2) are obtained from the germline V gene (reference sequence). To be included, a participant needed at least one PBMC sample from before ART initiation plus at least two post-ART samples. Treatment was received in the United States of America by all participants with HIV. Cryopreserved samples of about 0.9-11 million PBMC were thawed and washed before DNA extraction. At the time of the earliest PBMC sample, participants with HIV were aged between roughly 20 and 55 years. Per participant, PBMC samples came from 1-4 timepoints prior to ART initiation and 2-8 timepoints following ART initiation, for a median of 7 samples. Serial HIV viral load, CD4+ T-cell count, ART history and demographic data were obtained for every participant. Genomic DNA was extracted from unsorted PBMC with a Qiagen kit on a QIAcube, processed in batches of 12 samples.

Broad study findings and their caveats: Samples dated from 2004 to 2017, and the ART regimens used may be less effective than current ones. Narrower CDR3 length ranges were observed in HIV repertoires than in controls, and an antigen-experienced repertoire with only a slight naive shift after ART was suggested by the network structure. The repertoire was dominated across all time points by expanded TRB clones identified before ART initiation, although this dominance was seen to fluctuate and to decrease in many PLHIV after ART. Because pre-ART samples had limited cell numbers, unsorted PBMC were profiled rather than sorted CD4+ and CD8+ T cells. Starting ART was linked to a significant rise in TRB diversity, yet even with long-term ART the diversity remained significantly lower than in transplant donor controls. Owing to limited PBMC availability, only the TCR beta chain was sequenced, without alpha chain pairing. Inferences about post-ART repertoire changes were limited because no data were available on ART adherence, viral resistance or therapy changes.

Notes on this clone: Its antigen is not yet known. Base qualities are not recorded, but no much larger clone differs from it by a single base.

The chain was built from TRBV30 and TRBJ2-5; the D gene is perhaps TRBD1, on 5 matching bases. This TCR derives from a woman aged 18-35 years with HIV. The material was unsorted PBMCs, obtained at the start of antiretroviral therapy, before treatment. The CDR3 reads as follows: CAWRAGNPETQYF. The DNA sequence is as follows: TGTGCCTGGAGGGCAGGGAACCCAGAGACCCAGTACTTC.